Following are 20 T cell receptor beta chains from one sample sequenced in a study of cytomegalovirus exposure and HLA in healthy donors. Primers for the PCR totalled 60 Vbeta and 13 Jbeta. Libraries were prepared by immunoSEQ multiplex PCR; TCRdb keeps only in-frame clonotypes and omits some of them. This repertoire includes 140,000 to 150,000 clones. Sequenced sample: PBMCs. The receptors were gathered from a male donor in good health and CMV-seronegative.

The chain joins TRBV4-2 to TRBJ2-5; 10 bases are shared with TRBD2. The CDR3 is 16 residues long. V shed 1 base, J shed 5 bases, and the junction held 7 bases outside the gene matches. Germline CDR1 reads LGHNA; CDR2 reads YNFKEQ. The DNA of the CDR3 is TGTGCCAGCAGCCAAGGGAGACTAGCGGGTAAGGAGACCCAGTACTTC. Amino acids: CASSQGRLAGKETQYF.

The rearrangement links TRBV7-9 to TRBJ2-1, with TRBD2 identical over 8 bases. Germline V lookup: CDR1 SEHNR, CDR2 FQNEAQ (reference sequence). The CDR3 covers 14 residues. After removal of 4 bases from V and 15 bases from J, the junction contained 14 bases not matched to a gene. The CDR3 here is CASSSSEGGRRLFF. DNA of the CDR3: TGTGCCAGCAGCTCCTCAGAAGGCGGGAGGCGGCTGTTCTTC.

V is TRBV25-1 and J is TRBJ1-1, with 7 bases fitting TRBD1. After removal of 7 bases from V and 6 bases from J, the junction contained 5 bases not matched to a gene. The V gene's germline CDR1 is MGHDK and CDR2 SYGVNS. The CDR3 is 12 residues long. The CDR3 loop is CASTVTGAEAFF. As DNA, the CDR3 is TGTGCCAGCACCGTCACAGGGGCTGAAGCTTTCTTT.

The CDR3 sequence is CASQGSYNSPLHF. CDR3 in DNA: TGTGCCAGTCAGGGGTCCTATAATTCACCCCTCCACTTT. J is TRBJ1-6 and V is TRBV28; a possible D gene is TRBD1 (6 bases). The CDR3 sequence is 13 residues long. Germline CDR1 and CDR2: MDHEN and SYDVKM. V shed 9 bases and J shed 1 base, with 7 bases lying between them.

The chain uses TRBV7-9 and TRBJ1-1; D is unresolved. The length of the CDR3 is 14 residues. The V gene's germline CDR1 is SEHNR and CDR2 FQNEAQ (reference sequence). With 1 base removed from V and 1 base from J, the gap between germline ends came to 7 bases. CDR3 in DNA: TGTGCCAGCAGCTTAGACAGCTGGAACACTGAAGCTTTCTTT. Its translation is CASSLDSWNTEAFF. The full variable domain, its missing parts supplied by reference TRBV7-9 and TRBJ1-1, is DTGVSQNPRHKITKRGQNVTFRCDPISEHNRLYWYRQTLGQGPEFLTYFQNEAQLEKSRLLSDRFSAERPKGSFSTLEIQRTEQGDSAMYLCASSLDSWNTEAFFGQGTRLTVV.

The V call is TRBV21-1, the J call TRBJ1-2; the listed D gene, TRBD1, was not tested against the DNA. TRBV21-1 is a listed pseudogene. CDR3 length: 18 residues. CDR3 loop: CASSTRPGTGFEEYGYTF. CDR3 bases: TGTGCCAGCAGCACCCGTCCCGGGACAGGGTTCGAAGAGTATGGCTACACCTTC.

The chain employs TRBV5-1 and TRBJ2-1, with D tentatively TRBD2 (6 bases). Looked up from germline, CDR1 is SGHRS and CDR2 is YFSETQ. CDR3 size: 15 residues. The V and J ends lost 4 bases and 2 bases respectively, with 13 bases between them. CDR3 nucleotides: TGCGCCAGCAGCCCGATAGGCGGGACCTACAATGAGCAGTTCTTC. Translating it yields CASSPIGGTYNEQFF.

V and J are TRBV30 and TRBJ2-5, with D perhaps TRBD2 (6 bases). This CDR3 region has 14 residues. The germline V gene encodes CDR1 GTSNPN and CDR2 SVGIG (reference sequence). V was trimmed by 3 bases and J by 6 bases, leaving 17 bases between them. The CDR3 reads CAWSSGRGGKTQYF. The CDR3 DNA reads TGTGCCTGGAGCTCGGGGCGGGGAGGAAAGACCCAGTACTTC. The full variable domain, completed using reference TRBV30 and TRBJ2-5, is SQTIHQWPATLVQPVGSPLSLECTVEGTSNPNLYWYRQAAGRGLQLLFYSVGIGQISSEVPQNLSASRPQDRQFILSSKKLLLSDSGFYLCAWSSGRGGKTQYFGPGTRLLVL.

The chain employs TRBV7-2 and TRBJ2-1; 7 bases are shared with TRBD2. V shed 2 bases and J 7 bases; nucleotides not matched to a gene: 14. The length of the CDR3 is 17 residues. In germline, CDR1 is SGHTA, CDR2 FQGNSA. Here the CDR3 DNA reads TGTGCCAGCAGCTTAAACCCCTTCGGGGAGCGGGGAAATGAGCAGTTCTTC. This sequence encodes CASSLNPFGERGNEQFF.

The rearrangement links TRBV11-3 to TRBJ1-1, with D possibly being TRBD1 (6 bases). V was pared by 1 base and J by 8 bases, with 17 bases between. The germline V gene encodes CDR1 SGHNT and CDR2 YENEEA. The CDR3 extends over 15 amino acids. CDR3 in DNA: TGTGCCAGCAGCTTAGCGGGACACGGAGGAGAGGAAGCTTTCTTT. Translation gives CASSLAGHGGEEAFF. Supplemented by reference TRBV11-3 and TRBJ1-1, the full variable domain reads EAGVVQSPRYKIIEKKQPVAFWCNPISGHNTLYWYLQNLGQGPELLIRYENEEAVDDSQLPKDRFSAERLKGVDSTLKIQPAELGDSAVYLCASSLAGHGGEEAFFGQGTRLTVV.

This chain joins TRBV5-6 and TRBJ2-5; 8 nucleotides agree with TRBD2. Unmatched junction bases numbered 2, after V lost 6 bases and J lost 7 bases. The germline CDR1 and CDR2 sequences are SGHDT and YYEEEE. CDR3 length equals 11 residues. The CDR3 DNA reads TGTGCCAGCACCCGGGGGGGGACCCAGTACTTC. Translated: CASTRGGTQYF.

The chain carries TRBV6-5 and TRBJ2-1, with TRBD2 identical over 7 bases. The V gene end was trimmed by 3 bases and the J gene end by 3 bases; junction bases not matched to a gene: 8. Germline CDR1 is MNHEY and CDR2 is SVGAGI. The CDR3 totals 16 residues. CDR3: CASSYVGGRDYNEQFF. CDR3 in DNA: TGTGCCAGCAGTTATGTCGGTGGGAGGGACTACAATGAGCAGTTCTTC.

The chain uses TRBV5-1 and TRBJ2-2; perhaps TRBD1 as D (5 bases). This CDR3 has 15 residues. Trimming left V 0 bases short and J 0 bases short, with 6 bases between. Germline lookup yields CDR1 SGHRS and CDR2 YFSETQ. Written as DNA, the CDR3 is TGCGCCAGCAGCTTGGACAGGTCGAACACCGGGGAGCTGTTTTTT. Translated, it gives CASSLDRSNTGELFF.

The chain couples TRBV18 to TRBJ2-1; TRBD2 agrees at 8 bases. From germline, CDR1 is KGHSH and CDR2 LQKENI. The CDR3 is 12 residues long. The J segment lost 8 bases and the V segment lost 6 bases, leaving 3 bases of the junction unmatched. DNA for the CDR3: TGTGCCAGCTCCGGGACTAGAGATGAGCAGTTCTTC. Protein product: CASSGTRDEQFF.

The chain carries TRBV6-6 and TRBJ2-1, with 8 bases lining up with TRBD2. V shed 7 bases and J 8 bases; nucleotides not matched to a gene: 4. Germline V gene sequence: CDR1 MNHNY, CDR2 SVGAGI (reference sequence). The CDR3 totals 12 residues. The chain's CDR3 is CASTGLADEQFF. The CDR3 DNA follows: TGTGCCAGCACTGGACTAGCCGATGAGCAGTTCTTC.

The gene calls are TRBV5-6 and TRBJ1-1; D perhaps matches TRBD1 (6 bases). This CDR3 comprises 14 residues. V shed 3 bases and J shed 6 bases, with 15 bases lying between them. CDR1 and CDR2 from the germline V gene are SGHDT and YYEEEE. The CDR3 DNA reads as TGTGCCAGCAGCTCCCTCGGGGAGGGGGCTGAAGCTTTCTTT. Translating it yields CASSSLGEGAEAFF.

The V and J genes are TRBV7-2 and TRBJ2-7; 9 nucleotides agree with TRBD1. CDR3 length: 15 amino acids. Germline values: CDR1 SGHTA, CDR2 FQGNSA. J gave up 6 bases and V 5 bases, and 11 bases lay outside the gene matches. The DNA for the CDR3 is TGTGCCAGCAGCCGATTGGGACAGGGTAATGGCGAGCAGTACTTC. Translating gives CASSRLGQGNGEQYF. Full variable domain (rest looked up from reference TRBV7-2 and TRBJ2-7): GAGVSQSPSNKVTEKGKDVELRCDPISGHTALYWYRQSLGQGLEFLIYFQGNSAPDKSGLPSDRFSAERTGGSVSTLTIQRTQQEDSAVYLCASSRLGQGNGEQYFGPGTRLTVT.

The rearrangement joins TRBV6-6 to TRBJ1-1; 9 bases agree with TRBD1. The CDR3 is 14 amino acids. Trimming removed 5 bases from V and 7 bases from J; junction bases left unmatched: 8. CDR1 is MNHNY, CDR2 SVGAGI, per germline (reference sequence). Here the CDR3 DNA reads TGTGCCAGCAGTCGAGTACAGGGGGCGGGTGAAGCTTTCTTT. Translated, it gives CASSRVQGAGEAFF.

V and J are TRBV2 and TRBJ1-2; TRBD1 matches at 8 bases. The V and J ends lost 10 bases and 8 bases, in that order; junction bases with no gene match: 6. Germline CDR1 reads SNHLY; CDR2 reads FYNNEI. The CDR3 is 11 amino acids. The DNA for the CDR3 is TGTGCCATCGGGACAGGAGACGGCTACACCTTC. Its translation: CAIGTGDGYTF.

The rearrangement uses TRBV18 and TRBJ1-2; TRBD1 agrees at 10 bases. The ends lost 4 bases at V and 3 bases at J; junction bases unmatched: 11. CDR1 and CDR2 from the germline V gene are KGHSH and LQKENI. This CDR3 is built from 17 residues. CDR3 DNA sequence: TGTGCCAGCTCACTCAGCACAGGACAGGGGGGATACTATGGCTACACCTTC. This gives the protein CASSLSTGQGGYYGYTF.